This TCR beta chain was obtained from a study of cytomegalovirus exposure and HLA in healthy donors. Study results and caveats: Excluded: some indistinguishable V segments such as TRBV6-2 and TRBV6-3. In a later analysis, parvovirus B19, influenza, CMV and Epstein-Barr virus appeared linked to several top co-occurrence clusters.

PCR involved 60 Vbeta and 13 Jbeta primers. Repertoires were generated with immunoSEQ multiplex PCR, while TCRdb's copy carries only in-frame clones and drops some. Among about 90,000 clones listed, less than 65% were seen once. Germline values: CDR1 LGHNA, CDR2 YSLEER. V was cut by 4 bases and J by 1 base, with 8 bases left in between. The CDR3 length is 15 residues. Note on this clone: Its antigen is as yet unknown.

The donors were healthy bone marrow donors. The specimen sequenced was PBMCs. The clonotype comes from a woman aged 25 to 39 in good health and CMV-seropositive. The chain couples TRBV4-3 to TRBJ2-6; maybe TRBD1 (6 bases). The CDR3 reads CASSPRGSGANVLTF. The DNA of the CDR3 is TGCGCCAGCAGCCCGAGGGGGTCTGGGGCCAACGTCCTGACTTTC.